The clone carrying this TCR beta chain showed up just a few times. Antigen unknown. The data were obtained in a study of tissue T cells after allogeneic stem cell transplantation. General study results and limits: TCR repertoires tracked anatomic similarity, regardless of disease or transplant status.

Measured with immunoSEQ multiplex PCR; TCRdb has only the in-frame clones, and not every one. The data show approximately 2,000 clones, roughly 68% seen once. Germline V CDR1 and CDR2: LNHDA, SQIVND (reference sequence). Deletions cut 3 bases from V and 4 bases from J, with 12 bases between. The CDR3 contains 14 residues. The clonotype was recovered from a female donor older than 55 with lung cancer. The chain combines TRBV19 with TRBJ1-2; perhaps TRBD1 as D (6 bases). The sequences come from tissue from the stomach, collected at autopsy. The CDR3 loop reads CASSITDSFYGYTF. The CDR3 nucleotides are TGTGCCAGTAGTATCACGGACAGTTTCTATGGCTACACCTTC. Variable domain in full (rest from reference TRBV19 and TRBJ1-2): DGGITQSPKYLFRKEGQNVTLSCEQNLNHDAMYWYRQDPGQGLRLIYYSQIVNDFQKGDIAEGYSVSREKKESFPLTVTSAQKNPTAFYLCASSITDSFYGYTFGSGTRLTVV.